Listed below are T cell receptor beta chains from one sample, sequenced in a study of blood T cell repertoires in COVID-19. Measured with immunoSEQ multiplex PCR; TCRdb has only the in-frame clones, and not every one. In the table there are some 100,000 clones, 80% to 90% of which are singletons. Sequencing was carried out using peripheral blood. The receptors were sampled from a woman older than 75 with active or convalescent COVID-19. The CDR3 runs from the conserved cysteine through the conserved F or W. D genes are given only for firm matches. Rows give clone size only sometimes, using once, few, many, or a class for an expanded clone.

.,TRBJ2-5,.,TRBV5-1,12,TGCGCCAGCCGGCCGCCGGAGGGGACCCAGTACTTC,CASRPPEGTQYF
TRBD1,TRBJ1-5,.,TRBV28,15,TGTGCCAGCAGGTCGGGACAGATTAGCAATCAGCCCCAGCATTTT,CASRSGQISNQPQHF
.,TRBJ2-2,.,TRBV3-1/TRBV3-2,14,TGTGCCAGCAGCCAAGGTGCTCCCGGCGGGGAGCTGTTTTTT,CASSQGAPGGELFF
.,TRBJ2-3,.,TRBV6-5,14,TGTGCCAGCAGTTCGCGGGTTAGCACAGATACGCAGTATTTT,CASSSRVSTDTQYF
.,TRBJ2-3,.,TRBV27,15,TGTGCCAGCAGTTTTAACAGGATGGGGTTGGATACGCAGTATTTT,CASSFNRMGLDTQYF
TRBD2,TRBJ2-1,.,TRBV18,15,TGTGCCAGCTCACCAACGAGGCTAGCGGAAAATGAGCAGTTCTTC,CASSPTRLAENEQFF
.,TRBJ2-2,.,TRBV7-3,14,TGTGCCAGCTCCCACGGGAGTGGCACCGGGGAGCTGTTTTTT,CASSHGSGTGELFF
TRBD2,TRBJ2-5,.,TRBV9,16,TGTGCCAGCAGCTTGACTAGCGGGGCTACAGGGGAGACCCAGTACTTC,CASSLTSGATGETQYF
.,TRBJ1-2,.,TRBV7-3,13,TGTGCCAGCGGCTCGGGGGGCCCCTATGGCTACACCTTC,CASGSGGPYGYTF
TRBD2,TRBJ2-3,.,TRBV30,13,TGTGCCTGGAGTGTTAGGGAGGGAGATACGCAGTATTTT,CAWSVREGDTQYF
TRBD2,TRBJ2-7,.,TRBV5-1,14,TGCGCCAGCAGCCTTAGCGGGGCCGACTACGAGCAGTACTTC,CASSLSGADYEQYF
.,TRBJ2-7,.,TRBV29-1,13,TGCAGCGTAATAACAGGGTTCGGCTACGAGCAGTACTTC,CSVITGFGYEQYF
.,TRBJ2-7,.,TRBV7-9,13,TGTGCCAGCAGAATCCTGCGGGGTCACGAGCAGTACTTC,CASRILRGHEQYF
.,TRBJ1-2,once,TRBV4-1,15,TGCGCCAGCAGCCGGGGCCCGGCAGGGGATTATGGCTACACCTTC,CASSRGPAGDYGYTF
TRBD1,TRBJ1-2,.,TRBV7-9,15,TGTGCCAGCAGCTTATCTTTCCAGGGGGCGTATGGCTACACCTTC,CASSLSFQGAYGYTF
TRBD1,TRBJ1-5,once,TRBV7-2,17,TGTGCCAGCAGCTCCCCCTTCGGGACAGCGACACATCAGCCCCAGCATTTT,CASSSPFGTATHQPQHF
.,TRBJ2-7,.,TRBV27,13,TGTGCCAGCAGTGCCAGGGTCTCCTACGAGCAGTACTTC,CASSARVSYEQYF
TRBD1,TRBJ2-5,.,TRBV24-1,16,TGTGCCACCAGTGATTCCGGGACAGCCATCCAAGAGACCCAGTACTTC,CATSDSGTAIQETQYF
TRBD1,TRBJ1-2,.,TRBV6-2/TRBV6-3,13,TGTGCCAGCAGCCCAGGGGGCGGCTATGGCTACACCTTC,CASSPGGGYGYTF
.,TRBJ1-1,.,TRBV20-1,11,TGCAGTGCTATCCCCAGGGATGAAGCTTTCTTT,CSAIPRDEAFF
TRBD2,TRBJ2-3,.,TRBV24-1,14,TGTGCCACCAGTGCGGGACTAGTGGCAGATACGCAGTATTTT,CATSAGLVADTQYF
.,TRBJ2-1,.,TRBV2,13,TGTGCCAGTAGGTCGGGGTACTACAATGAGCAGTTCTTC,CASRSGYYNEQFF
TRBD2,TRBJ2-3,.,TRBV9,16,TGTGCCAGCAGCGTAGCAGGGACTAGCGGATCAGATACGCAGTATTTT,CASSVAGTSGSDTQYF
TRBD1,TRBJ2-7,.,TRBV28,15,TGTGCCAGCAGTTTAGGGACAGGGGGCGGGAACGAGCAGTACTTC,CASSLGTGGGNEQYF
TRBD2,TRBJ2-5,.,TRBV7-3,15,TGTGCCAGCAGCCTCGCCGAGGGCGGGAGAGAGACCCAGTACTTC,CASSLAEGGRETQYF
TRBD2,TRBJ2-3,.,TRBV7-9,16,TGTGCCAGCAGCCCACCGGGTCTAGCGGGCACAGATACGCAGTATTTT,CASSPPGLAGTDTQYF
.,TRBJ1-6,.,TRBV28,17,TGTGCCAGCAGTAATCCAGGGCTGAGCTCCTATAATTCACCCCTCCACTTT,CASSNPGLSSYNSPLHF
TRBD2,TRBJ2-1,.,TRBV20-1,11,TGCAGTGCTCGGGGGGACTATGAGCAGTTCTTC,CSARGDYEQFF
TRBD1,TRBJ1-2,many,TRBV28,17,TGTGCCAGCCGCTTCCGTCCGGCGGACAGGGGGCGGAGGGGCTACACCTTC,CASRFRPADRGRRGYTF
TRBD2,TRBJ2-3,.,TRBV9,20,TGTGCCAGCAGCGTAGCAACAGATGCTAGCGGGAGGGCTAGCACAGATACGCAGTATTTT,CASSVATDASGRASTDTQYF
TRBD2,TRBJ2-3,.,TRBV5-4,16,TGTGCCAGCAGCGACCGACTAGCGGGAAGCACAGATACGCAGTATTTT,CASSDRLAGSTDTQYF
.,TRBJ1-2,.,TRBV11-2,15,TGTGCCAGCACCGTAAACAGGGTCGTGAACTATGGCTACACCTTC,CASTVNRVVNYGYTF
TRBD1,TRBJ2-7,.,TRBV27,18,TGTGCCAGCAGTTTAGCCCCCATTGGACAGGGGGTCTCCTACGAGCAGTACTTC,CASSLAPIGQGVSYEQYF
.,TRBJ1-2,few,TRBV6-1,15,TGTGCCAGCAGTGATGCGTCAGGGCTGTTCTATGGCTACACCTTC,CASSDASGLFYGYTF
TRBD1,TRBJ2-1,.,TRBV27,16,TGTGCCAGCAGCCCGCGGACAGGGGGCCGCTACAATGAGCAGTTCTTC,CASSPRTGGRYNEQFF
.,TRBJ1-2,.,TRBV19,14,TGTGCCAGTAGTTCACAGGGTGGCTTGAGTGGCTACACCTTC,CASSSQGGLSGYTF
.,TRBJ2-7,once,TRBV3-1/TRBV3-2,13,TGTGCCAGCAGCCGGGGACTCTCCTACGAGCAGTACTTC,CASSRGLSYEQYF
TRBD1,TRBJ2-6,.,TRBV9,17,TGTGCCAGCAGCGTTAGGACAGGGGGCACTGGGGCCAACGTCCTGACTTTC,CASSVRTGGTGANVLTF
TRBD2,TRBJ2-3,once,TRBV24-1,16,TGTGCCACCAGTGACCCAGCGGGAGGGGCCAAAGATACGCAGTATTTT,CATSDPAGGAKDTQYF